This TCR beta chain came from a study of CD8 T cells in Susac syndrome (dated 2019 in TCRdb). About the full investigation: Whether CD8+ T cell activation and differentiation in Susac syndrome was antigen driven was tested using repertoire sequencing. CD8+ T cell repertoire clonality was compared between eleven to twelve healthy donors, some 14 Susac syndrome patients and about 15 multiple sclerosis patients.

Per the germline V gene, SGHRS is the CDR1 and YFSETQ is the CDR2. A distance of 13 bases separates the germline ends of V and J, which lose 3 bases and 1 base respectively. The cysteine opens and the phenylalanine closes a CDR3 of 16 amino acids. The retained sequence is limited to the CDR3, 48 bases, with the frame set at the first base. As concerns this clonotype: There is no known antigen for this receptor. Within one base of it there is no much larger clone, and no base qualities were kept.

Peripheral blood CD8+ and CD4+ T cells from healthy donors, Susac syndrome patients and multiple sclerosis patients were profiled using high-throughput TCR beta sequencing. Multiple sclerosis controls were treatment-naive patients with stable or active relapsing-remitting disease fulfilling revised McDonald criteria. CD8+ TEMRA cells were enriched by FACS, while bulk CD8+ and CD4+ T cells were purified by magnetic negative isolation. Blood was drawn into EDTA tubes, processed within 24 hours, and PBMCs were isolated by density gradient centrifugation. PBMCs destined for TCR sequencing were cryopreserved in liquid nitrogen and later thawed in a 37 °C water bath. The sorted or isolated CD4+, CD8+ and CD8+ TEMRA cells had a purity of 90% or higher. Here is what the overall study found, with its caveats: The study acknowledged that relatively few individuals were included in the TCR sequencing and HLA analysis.

RNA was extracted with the RNeasy kit and about 0.5 to 1 ug was reverse transcribed using random hexamers. TCR beta CDR3 regions were amplified with the immunoSEQ multiplex PCR assay covering 54 Vbeta and 13 Jbeta segments. Bias from PCR amplification was corrected by using a synthetic template baseline for primer optimization and for computational correction. The published analysis was carried out like this. Reads were annotated to V, D and J genes per IMGT and analyzed with immunoSEQ Analyzer, keeping only productive sequences. Clonality was computed as one minus Shannon entropy normalized by log2 of the number of productive unique sequences. For each patient and control, public and private clones were evaluated within the 100 most prevalent clones. Clones were defined as Susac-specific if absent from the healthy and MS cohorts, from around 1,100 published viral clones and from other ImmuneACCESS disease sequences. The public reads were reprocessed in TCRdb via fastp at Q25 and MiXCR, keeping in-frame beta chains. CDR3 protein duplicates are merged, each entry listing the most common genes and DNA. TCRdb, not the authors, supplied the V and J calls. The sample records 350,000 to 550,000 distinct CDR3 sequences, more than 80% of which are singletons. The ten top clones hold approximately 0.12% of the sample.

The specimen was CD8+ T cells from PBMCs. The clonotype was recovered from a human donor with multiple sclerosis. Rearrangement joined TRBV5-1 to TRBJ2-2, and TRBD1 may be the D gene, going by 5 matching bases. The sequenced DNA is TGCGCCAGCAGCTCAACCCCCGACAGGAACACCGGGGAGCTGTTTTTT. It translates to CASSSTPDRNTGELFF.